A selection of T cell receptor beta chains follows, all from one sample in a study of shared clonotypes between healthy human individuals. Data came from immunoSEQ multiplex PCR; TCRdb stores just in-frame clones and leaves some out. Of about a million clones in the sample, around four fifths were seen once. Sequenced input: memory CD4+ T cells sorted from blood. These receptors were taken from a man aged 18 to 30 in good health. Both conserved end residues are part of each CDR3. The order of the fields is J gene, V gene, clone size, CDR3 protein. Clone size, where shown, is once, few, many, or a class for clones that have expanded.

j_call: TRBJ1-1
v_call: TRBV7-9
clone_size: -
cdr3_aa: CASSLYDGRNTEAFF

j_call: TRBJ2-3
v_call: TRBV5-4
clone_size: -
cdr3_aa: CASSFVSGNTDTQYF

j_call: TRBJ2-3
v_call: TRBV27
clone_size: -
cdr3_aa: CASSPAGDTQYF

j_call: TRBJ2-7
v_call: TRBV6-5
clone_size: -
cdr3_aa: CASRLAASYEQYF

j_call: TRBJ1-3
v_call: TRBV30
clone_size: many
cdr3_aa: CAWRVGLGTGGNTIYF

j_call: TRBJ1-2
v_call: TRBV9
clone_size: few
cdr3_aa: CASSVSLENYGYTF

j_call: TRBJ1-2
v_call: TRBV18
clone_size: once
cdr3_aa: CASSQQGNYGYTF

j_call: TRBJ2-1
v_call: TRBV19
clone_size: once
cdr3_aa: CASSIDRAGGNEQFF

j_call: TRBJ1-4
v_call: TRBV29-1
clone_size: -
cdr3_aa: CSVDGGTGQKLFF

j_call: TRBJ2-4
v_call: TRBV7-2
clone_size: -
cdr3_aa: CASSLGLDAKNIQYF

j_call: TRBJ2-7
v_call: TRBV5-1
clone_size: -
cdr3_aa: CASSPDRADYEQYF

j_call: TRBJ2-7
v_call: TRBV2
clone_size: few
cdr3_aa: CASEGEYEQYF

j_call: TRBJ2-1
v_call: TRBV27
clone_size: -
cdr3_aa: CASGRTGTSNEQFF

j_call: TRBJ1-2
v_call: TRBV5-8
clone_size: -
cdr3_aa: CASSSTGVWGYTF

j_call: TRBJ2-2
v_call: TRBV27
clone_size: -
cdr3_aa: CASARDSAGTGELFF